The 14 T cell receptor beta chains listed next were all sequenced from one sample in a study of shared clonotypes between healthy human individuals. The naive CD8 population came from CD45RO-negative cells selected for CCR7, without terminally differentiated effector memory CD45RA+ cells. Profiling relied on immunoSEQ multiplex PCR, and the TCRdb table lists in-frame clones only, not all of them. The sample includes millions of clones, about 94% of them seen just once. Specimen: naive CD8+ T cells sorted from blood. The receptors derive from a man aged 18 to 29 in good health.

This chain connects TRBV2 to TRBJ1-5; D gene ambiguous. Germline CDR1 is SNHLY and CDR2 is FYNNEI. CDR3 size: 12 residues. V lost 5 bases and J 4 bases, leaving 6 bases between the germline ends. The CDR3 nucleotides are TGTGCCAGCAGTCTATCAAATCAGCCCCAGCATTTT. Protein: CASSLSNQPQHF. Using reference TRBV2 and TRBJ1-5 for the parts outside the CDR3, the full variable domain is EPEVTQTPSHQVTQMGQEVILRCVPISNHLYFYWYRQILGQKVEFLVSFYNNEISEKSEIFDDQFSVERPDGSNFTLKIRSTKLEDSAMYFCASSLSNQPQHFGDGTRLSIL.

The chain recombines TRBV11-2 with TRBJ1-5; no firm D call. V was shortened by 3 bases and J by 0 bases, with 18 bases between the two germline ends. CDR3 length equals 18 residues. Germline assignment: CDR1 SGHAT and CDR2 FQNNGV. Here the CDR3 DNA reads TGTGCCAGCAGCTTGGGGAATGGAGGAGTCTATAGCAATCAGCCCCAGCATTTT. As protein: CASSLGNGGVYSNQPQHF.

The V gene is TRBV29-1, the J gene TRBJ2-5; the match to TRBD2 covers 8 bases. The closer fit of TRBJ2-7 to the DNA end suggests the J call may be wrong. Germline V gene sequence: CDR1 SQVTM, CDR2 ANQGSEA. This CDR3 has 13 amino acids. CDR3 sequence reads: CSTSPGLGVEQYF. Here the CDR3 DNA reads TGCAGCACCTCCCCGGGACTAGGGGTCGAGCAGTACTTC.

The chain uses TRBV27 and TRBJ2-7, with 10 bases aligning to TRBD2. Germline trimming cut 5 bases from V and 0 bases from J; bases unmatched to any gene: 10. Germline lookup yields CDR1 MNHEY and CDR2 SMNVEV (reference sequence). The length of the CDR3 is 17 residues. CDR3 residues: CASSQLGLAAFSYEQYF. The CDR3 DNA reads as TGTGCCAGCAGTCAACTCGGACTAGCGGCGTTCTCCTACGAGCAGTACTTC.

V gene TRBV4-1 combines with J gene TRBJ2-2, with no clear D. Germline V gene sequence: CDR1 MGHRA, CDR2 YSYEKL. The CDR3 length is 17 residues. V lost 1 base and J 4 bases, leaving 16 bases between the germline ends. The DNA of the CDR3 is TGCGCCAGCAGCCAAGTCCTGGCGGTAACCATCACCGGGGAGCTGTTTTTT. Amino acids: CASSQVLAVTITGELFF.

The rearrangement joins TRBV7-8 to TRBJ2-1; no definite D call. The CDR3 has 16 residues. Germline-derived CDR1 and CDR2 are SGHVS and FQNEAQ. The ends were cut back, 4 bases at V and 0 bases at J, with 13 bases in the middle. DNA for the CDR3: TGTGCCAGCAGCTCTTATGTGGCAACCTCCTACAATGAGCAGTTCTTC. This translates into CASSSYVATSYNEQFF.

The chain links TRBV29-1 to TRBJ2-3, with D hard to call. The V and J ends lost 4 bases and 6 bases respectively, with 14 bases between them. CDR3 length: 13 residues. CDR1 and CDR2 (germline): SQVTM, ANQGSEA. CDR3 residues: CSVAPPQADTQYF. The CDR3 nucleotides are TGCAGCGTTGCCCCACCTCAGGCGGATACGCAGTATTTT.

This clone was seen a handful of times. The chain is built from TRBV27 and TRBJ1-6; D might be TRBD1 (5 bases). Trimming stripped 2 bases from V and 7 bases from J, with 9 bases between. Germline-derived CDR1 and CDR2 are MNHEY and SMNVEV (reference sequence). This CDR3 comprises 14 residues. CDR3 protein: CASSLLRGNSPLHF. The CDR3 DNA reads as TGTGCCAGCAGTTTACTAAGGGGCAATTCACCCCTCCACTTT.

This clone was seen only once. J is TRBJ2-5 and V is TRBV2; the D gene is possibly TRBD2 (5 bases). Deletions cut 6 bases from V and 5 bases from J, with 16 bases between. Germline V gene lookup returns CDR1 SNHLY and CDR2 FYNNEI. The length of the CDR3 is 14 residues. This CDR3 is CASRLVGFSETQYF. The DNA for the CDR3 is TGTGCCAGCAGACTAGTGGGGTTCTCGGAGACCCAGTACTTC.

As concerns this clone: Other DNA sequences from this sample encode an identical CDR3 as well. The chain carries TRBV7-9 and TRBJ2-7, with no clear D. Per germline, CDR1 SEHNR and CDR2 FQNEAQ (reference sequence). The CDR3 is 12 amino acids. Deletions cut 3 bases from V and 4 bases from J, with 7 bases between. In DNA, the CDR3 is TGTGCCAGCAGCTTGGGTTGGTACGAGCAGTACTTC. Protein product: CASSLGWYEQYF.

This clone was counted once. This sequence joins TRBV6-6 and TRBJ1-4; no firm D call. In germline, CDR1 is MNHNY, CDR2 SVGAGI (reference sequence). V was trimmed by 6 bases and J by 8 bases, leaving 16 bases between them. CDR3 size: 14 residues. CDR3: CASSPSSPQEKLFF. The CDR3 region has the DNA TGTGCCAGCAGCCCCAGCTCCCCGCAGGAAAAACTGTTTTTT.

This chain connects TRBV30 to TRBJ1-1; 9 bases are shared with TRBD1. Unmatched junction bases numbered 10, after V lost 7 bases and J lost 7 bases. Germline lookup yields CDR1 GTSNPN and CDR2 SVGIG (reference sequence). The CDR3 consists of 13 residues. The CDR3, as DNA: TGTGCCTCAGATTCACAGGGGGCTGGTGAAGCTTTCTTT. It translates to CASDSQGAGEAFF.

This rearrangement joins TRBV5-6 to TRBJ2-7; perhaps TRBD2 as D (6 bases). Germline V gives CDR1 SGHDT, CDR2 YYEEEE. This CDR3 comprises 15 residues. V lost 2 bases to trimming and J lost 1 base, with 13 bases between them. The CDR3 DNA sequence: TGTGCCAGCAGCTTTATGGGACTCGGGTCCTACGAGCAGTACTTC. Amino acid sequence: CASSFMGLGSYEQYF.

This clone was seen only once. CDR3 DNA: TGTGCCAGCAGCTTAACACCGGGACAGGGGGTCTCGGGCATTCAGTACTTC. Protein: CASSLTPGQGVSGIQYF. This chain uses TRBV7-8 with TRBJ2-4; 11 bases map to TRBD1. Germline trimming cut 2 bases from V and 9 bases from J; bases unmatched to any gene: 12. The CDR3 covers 17 residues. CDR1 SGHVS and CDR2 FQNEAQ come from the germline V gene.